This paragraph covers one TCR beta chain sequence. Its target is unknown. The donors were adults (healthy and HIV-negative) with no recent acute infections or vaccinations. Every donor was a Caucasian adult from Nashville, Tennessee. The data originate from a study of shared clonotypes between healthy human individuals. Findings of the study overall: When naive CD4 clonotypes were compared across a few donors, around 5% were shared.

Over several immunoSEQ plates, each subset's genomic DNA was distributed in even portions. Some clones are missing from TCRdb's copy, which holds only in-frame ones; the method was immunoSEQ multiplex PCR. This sample has more than 400,000 clones, with 90% to 96% found just once. V dropped 9 bases and J dropped 6 bases, with 18 bases sitting between them. The CDR3 length is 14 residues. The germline V gene has CDR1 LNHDA and CDR2 SQIVND (reference sequence). The sample comprised naive CD4+ T cells sorted from blood. Described subset: CD45RA+ positively selected. The V gene is TRBV19, the J gene TRBJ1-5; TRBD1 is a possible D gene (6 bases). The source of this sequence is a woman in her twenties or thirties in good health. CDR3 amino acids: CASSPRRGGQPQHF. The CDR3 coding sequence is TGTGCCAGCAGCCCCAGGAGGGGGGGTCAGCCCCAGCATTTT.